A single sample is the source of the 22 T cell receptor beta chains below, sequenced in a study of blood T cell repertoires in COVID-19. Assay: immunoSEQ multiplex PCR; the TCRdb copy retains only in-frame clones and omits some. The table lists hundreds of thousands of clones, approximately 90% of them singletons. Sequenced: peripheral blood. These receptor sequences come from a woman between 50 and 59 years old with active or convalescent COVID-19.

The gene calls are TRBV24-1 and TRBJ1-4; D gene uncertain. V gave up 5 bases and J gave up 5 bases, with 14 bases separating them. CDR3 size: 15 residues. Germline lookup yields CDR1 KGHDR and CDR2 SFDVKD. In DNA, the CDR3 is TGTGCCACCAGTGTCTCGACGGGAGGAAATGAAAAACTGTTTTTT. Translated: CATSVSTGGNEKLFF.

This clone was seen a single time. The V gene is TRBV11-2, the J gene TRBJ1-1, with unresolved D. Per germline, CDR1 SGHAT and CDR2 FQNNGV. The CDR3 has 14 residues. The V gene lost 4 bases and the J gene lost 5 bases, with 14 bases spanning the gap. The chain's CDR3 is CASSSLWERTEAFF. In DNA, the CDR3 is TGTGCCAGCAGCTCCCTTTGGGAGAGAACTGAAGCTTTCTTT.

The chain recombines TRBV30 with TRBJ2-7, with D perhaps matching TRBD1 (6 bases). The CDR3 is made up of 14 amino acids. Germline V gives CDR1 GTSNPN, CDR2 SVGIG (reference sequence). In DNA, the CDR3 is TGTGCTGCGACGACGGGGACAAACCGTTACGAGCAGTACTTC. Translating it yields CAATTGTNRYEQYF. Using reference TRBV30 and TRBJ2-7 for the parts outside the CDR3, the full variable domain is SQTIHQWPATLVQPVGSPLSLECTVEGTSNPNLYWYRQAAGRGLQLLFYSVGIGQISSEVPQNLSASRPQDRQFILSSKKLLLSDSGFYLCAATTGTNRYEQYFGPGTRLTVT.

This clone has a handful of counts. The chain uses TRBV6-5 and TRBJ1-2; no clear D gene. V lost 8 bases and J lost 5, with 15 bases in between. The CDR3 is 13 amino acids. In germline, CDR1 is MNHEY, CDR2 SVGAGI. The CDR3 loop is CASWAGDLYGYTF. The DNA of the CDR3 is TGTGCCAGCTGGGCGGGCGATCTATATGGCTACACCTTC.

The chain joins TRBV2 to TRBJ2-7, with unresolved D. Trimming pared 6 bases from V and 2 bases from J, leaving 5 bases between. CDR3 size: 11 residues. Germline loops: CDR1 SNHLY, CDR2 FYNNEI. The CDR3 loop is CASSPTYEQYF. DNA for the CDR3: TGTGCCAGCAGCCCAACCTACGAGCAGTACTTC. The full variable domain, its missing parts supplied by reference TRBV2 and TRBJ2-7, is EPEVTQTPSHQVTQMGQEVILRCVPISNHLYFYWYRQILGQKVEFLVSFYNNEISEKSEIFDDQFSVERPDGSNFTLKIRSTKLEDSAMYFCASSPTYEQYFGPGTRLTVT.

This clone was detected only once. V is TRBV28 and J is TRBJ2-7; unclear D gene. CDR3 length: 15 residues. From germline, CDR1 is MDHEN and CDR2 SYDVKM. V was pared by 4 bases and J by 3 bases, with 16 bases between. The CDR3: CASSSRRLSVYEQYF. As DNA, the CDR3 is TGTGCCAGCAGTTCGCGCAGACTTTCGGTCTACGAGCAGTACTTC.

The gene calls are TRBV11-2 and TRBJ1-2; D unclear. The germline V and J ends were trimmed by 5 bases and 7 bases, with 11 bases remaining between them. CDR1 is SGHAT, CDR2 FQNNGV, per germline. This CDR3 comprises 12 residues. CDR3: CASSLGRGGYTF. DNA for the CDR3: TGTGCCAGCAGCCTAGGGCGGGGTGGCTACACCTTC.

The V call is TRBV6-1, the J call TRBJ1-5; D remains unclear. CDR1 MNHNS and CDR2 SASEGT come from the germline V gene. The ends were cut back, 1 base at V and 1 base at J, with 11 bases in the middle. The CDR3 spans 16 residues. The CDR3 DNA sequence: TGTGCCAGCAGTGAAGAACCGGTTGTAAGCAATCAGCCCCAGCATTTT. It yields the protein CASSEEPVVSNQPQHF.

This chain connects TRBV4-2 to TRBJ2-7, with D maybe TRBD2 (5 bases). Germline lookup yields CDR1 LGHNA and CDR2 YNFKEQ. Trimming took 0 bases from V and 3 from J, leaving 12 bases between them. The CDR3 contains 15 residues. The CDR3 loop is CASSQEWPSGYEQYF. The CDR3 nucleotides are TGTGCCAGCAGCCAAGAATGGCCCAGCGGCTACGAGCAGTACTTC.

The rearrangement joins TRBV28 to TRBJ1-1, with 8 bases identical to TRBD1. V was pared by 8 bases and J by 3 bases, with 17 bases of the junction left unmatched. Germline lookup yields CDR1 MDHEN and CDR2 SYDVKM. CDR3 size: 17 residues. CDR3 nucleotides: TGTGCCAGCCGGACATGGTCAGGGGGCGTTTTGGACACTGAAGCTTTCTTT. Translation gives CASRTWSGGVLDTEAFF. Together with reference TRBV28 and TRBJ1-1, the CDR3 gives the full variable domain: DVKVTQSSRYLVKRTGEKVFLECVQDMDHENMFWYRQDPGLGLRLIYFSYDVKMKEKGDIPEGYSVSREKKERFSLILESASTNQTSMYLCASRTWSGGVLDTEAFFGQGTRLTVV.

The V gene is TRBV29-1, the J gene TRBJ2-5, with 8 bases fitting TRBD2. The ends lost 3 bases at V and 5 bases at J; junction bases unmatched: 5. Germline CDR1 is SQVTM and CDR2 is ANQGSEA. The CDR3 totals 13 residues. CDR3 protein: CSVESGLGETQYF. The CDR3 DNA is TGCAGCGTTGAGTCGGGACTAGGGGAGACCCAGTACTTC.

V usage is TRBV30 and J usage is TRBJ1-6; 8 bases are a match to TRBD1. This CDR3 is 13 amino acids long. The V and J ends lost 8 bases and 9 bases, in that order; junction bases with no gene match: 9. The germline V gene encodes CDR1 GTSNPN and CDR2 SVGIG (reference sequence). CDR3 bases: TGTGCCACCTCCGGACAGGGTCGTTCACCCCTCCACTTT. It yields the protein CATSGQGRSPLHF. Using reference TRBV30 and TRBJ1-6 for the parts outside the CDR3, the full variable domain is SQTIHQWPATLVQPVGSPLSLECTVEGTSNPNLYWYRQAAGRGLQLLFYSVGIGQISSEVPQNLSASRPQDRQFILSSKKLLLSDSGFYLCATSGQGRSPLHFGNGTRLTVT.

This chain's CDR3 is CASSPPRLAGWQDTQYF. The CDR3 nucleotides are TGTGCCAGCAGTCCACCCCGACTAGCGGGTTGGCAAGATACGCAGTATTTT. The V gene is TRBV28, the J gene TRBJ2-3, with 10 bases fitting TRBD2. The junction had 13 bases not matched to a gene; V was cut back by 5 bases and J by 5 bases. This CDR3 contains 17 residues. The V gene's germline CDR1 is MDHEN and CDR2 SYDVKM.

The chain uses TRBV29-1 and TRBJ1-2, with TRBD1 identical over 8 bases. Per the germline V gene, CDR1 is SQVTM and CDR2 is ANQGSEA. This CDR3 is 11 amino acids long. V was clipped by 8 bases and J by 5 bases; unmatched bases: 4. Here the CDR3 reads CSTRTGYGYTF. The CDR3 coding sequence is TGCAGCACCCGGACAGGGTATGGCTACACCTTC.

This clone appeared once. This rearrangement joins TRBV6-1 to TRBJ2-5, with 11 bases identical to TRBD2. Looked up from germline, CDR1 is MNHNS and CDR2 is SASEGT. The CDR3 loop spans 15 amino acids. Losses at the gene ends were 8 bases for V and 2 bases for J; bases not matched to a gene: 7. In DNA, the CDR3 is TGTGCCAGCGGTAGGACTAGCGGGCGGCAAGAGACCCAGTACTTC. As protein: CASGRTSGRQETQYF.

The chain is built from TRBV7-9 and TRBJ2-2; a possible D gene is TRBD1 (7 bases). Per the germline V gene, CDR1 is SEHNR and CDR2 is FQNEAQ (reference sequence). V lost 7 bases, J lost 4 bases, and 13 bases lay in between. The CDR3 spans 14 residues. This CDR3 is CASTNQGGTGELFF. The DNA for the CDR3 is TGTGCCAGCACCAATCAGGGGGGCACCGGGGAGCTGTTTTTT.

This clone appeared once. The V and J genes are TRBV19 and TRBJ2-7; maybe TRBD2 (6 bases). The V end lost 5 bases, the J end lost 6 bases, and 14 bases lay between the germline ends. This CDR3 is 13 amino acids long. Per the germline V gene, CDR1 is LNHDA and CDR2 is SQIVND (reference sequence). The chain's CDR3 is CASSDVGGTEQYF. The CDR3 nucleotides are TGTGCCAGTAGTGATGTGGGCGGGACCGAGCAGTACTTC.

This clone was recorded once. Written as DNA, the CDR3 is TGTGCCAGCAGCTCCGATGGGACAGGCTTCTACTATGGCTACACCTTC. This sequence encodes CASSSDGTGFYYGYTF. The chain links TRBV7-2 to TRBJ1-2, with 8 bases lining up with TRBD1. The germline V gene has CDR1 SGHTA and CDR2 FQGNSA. This CDR3 is built from 16 residues. V lost 4 bases to trimming and J lost 3 bases; unmatched junction nucleotides: 10. Drawing the rest from reference TRBV7-2 and TRBJ1-2, the complete variable domain is GAGVSQSPSNKVTEKGKDVELRCDPISGHTALYWYRQSLGQGLEFLIYFQGNSAPDKSGLPSDRFSAERTGGSVSTLTIQRTQQEDSAVYLCASSSDGTGFYYGYTFGSGTRLTVV.

The rearrangement uses TRBV9 and TRBJ2-1, with 9 bases matching TRBD2. Germline V gene sequence: CDR1 SGDLS, CDR2 YYNGEE. The CDR3 is made up of 17 amino acids. The trim removed 3 bases at V and 5 bases at J, leaving 12 bases unmatched. The CDR3 loop reads CASSAYRGLAGNNEQFF. CDR3 DNA sequence: TGTGCCAGCAGCGCCTACCGGGGGCTAGCGGGGAACAATGAGCAGTTCTTC.

This chain uses TRBV9 with TRBJ2-5; no firm D call. The length of the CDR3 is 13 residues. Per the germline V gene, CDR1 is SGDLS and CDR2 is YYNGEE. The V gene lost 3 bases and the J gene lost 3 bases, with 9 bases spanning the gap. The CDR3 nucleotides are TGTGCCAGCAGCGCGGGTCGGGAAGAGACCCAGTACTTC. This codes for CASSAGREETQYF.

The rearrangement links TRBV5-1 to TRBJ1-2; no clear D gene. There are 14 residues in the CDR3. Between the trimmed V and J ends, which lost 1 base and 2 bases, there was a span of 9 bases. The germline V gene encodes CDR1 SGHRS and CDR2 YFSETQ. CDR3 in DNA: TGCGCCAGCAGCTTGCGGCAGGCGAACTATGGCTACACCTTC. This sequence encodes CASSLRQANYGYTF.

The V and J genes are TRBV13 and TRBJ1-1; a weak D match, TRBD1 (6 bases). Germline V gene data show CDR1 as PRHDT and CDR2 as FYEKMQ (reference sequence). The CDR3 sequence is 15 residues long. V lost 5 bases and J 0 bases, leaving 13 bases between the germline ends. The CDR3 sequence is CASSGNGQMNTEAFF. DNA for the CDR3: TGTGCCAGCAGCGGAAACGGACAGATGAACACTGAAGCTTTCTTT.